This T cell receptor beta chain was recorded in a study of blood T cell repertoires in COVID-19 (dated by TCRdb to the early 2020s). About the full investigation: The collaborator samples originated in the United States, Italy and Spain and spanned the acute and convalescent phases of COVID-19. The material from the prospective study consisted of cDNA or gDNA derived from T cells, B-cell-depleted T cells, or PBMCs. The samples were drawn from the first 160 participants of the ongoing ImmuneRACE study and from under 1,500 subjects provided by 6 global collaborators. The dataset comprised deeply sampled blood TCRbeta repertoires from subjects exposed to, actively infected with, or recovered from COVID-19. A freely available public database, intended as a resource for researchers studying the immune response to SARS-CoV-2, is where the repertoires were released. Where available, HLA class I and class II types were taken from metadata supplied by the sample provider and were not determined by assay-based typing. Sample metadata almost always included a de-identified subject ID, COVID-19 status, age in years and sex.

CDR1 SEHNR and CDR2 FQNEAQ are derived from the germline V gene (reference sequence). The CDR3 starts with the cysteine, ends with the phenylalanine, and has 15 residues. The retained sequence is limited to the CDR3, 45 bases, with the frame set at the first base. The junction shows trimming of 1 base on V and 12 bases on J, and the gene matches do not reach 15 bases of it. The immunoSEQ Assay, a bias-controlled multiplex PCR, was used to amplify TCRbeta CDR3 regions from genomic DNA. In the source study's methods: Within the assay, amplification of reference gene primers was used to estimate how many nucleated cells each sample contained. To quantify the absolute abundance of each unique TCRbeta CDR3 rearrangement, sequence reads were collapsed and filtered. For each sample, productive Simpson clonality was calculated as the square root of Simpson's diversity index over productive rearrangements. In TCRdb, the immuneACCESS table is reduced to in-frame sequences with V and J assigned. These tables do not hold every clone; where another copy was compared, an unresolved V gene accounts for under half, and the others remain unexplained. That table gives V, J and clone size, and the DNA gave D and trimming. The sample table lists over 150,000 clones, 78% of them with a count of one. In total, the top ten clones hold around 15% of the sample.

Summary of the overall study and its limitations: How much clinical and demographic metadata was included differed by source and by participant, and the metadata was provided uncurated.

Note on this clone: The target of this receptor is not known. Base qualities are not provided; no much larger clone lies one nucleotide away.

Participants in the prospective study were enrolled through a virtual design, were aged roughly 18 to 100 years, and lived in under 25 United States geographic areas. Cohort assignment in the prospective study relied on participant-reported clinical history from a screening survey and a study questionnaire. Recovered participants in ImmuneRACE Cohort 3 were defined by two consecutive negative NP/OP PCR tests, clearance by a healthcare professional, or resolution of symptoms. Mobile phlebotomists in the prospective study collected whole blood, serum and a nasopharyngeal or oropharyngeal swab from every participant. Participants in the prospective study had the option to provide additional blood draws and questionnaires over a roughly 2-month period. Prospective study blood samples were shipped either frozen or at room temperature before DNA extraction.

Specimen: PBMCs or T cells enriched from blood (not recorded which). The TCR sequence derives from a woman between 50 and 59 years old who had recovered from COVID-19. The V and J segments used are TRBV7-9 and TRBJ2-7, and 7 junctional nucleotides match TRBD2. CDR3 reads: CASSLEYGGGTERYF. The nucleotide sequence reads TGTGCCAGCAGCTTAGAATATGGGGGGGGGACCGAACGGTACTTC.